This T cell receptor beta chain appears in the sequencing data of a study of blood T cell repertoires in COVID-19. The overall study: Spain, Italy and the United States supplied samples that represented acute and convalescent COVID-19. T cells, B-cell-depleted T cells, or PBMCs provided the cDNA or gDNA that served as material.

Assay: immunoSEQ multiplex PCR; the TCRdb copy retains only in-frame clones and omits some. Of 70,000 to 95,000 clones in the sample, 81% are singletons; the top ten hold 10% to 15%. The sample consisted of peripheral blood. This clonotype originated in a human donor in a cohort sampled during active COVID-19.

The CDR3 DNA follows: TGTGCCAGCAGCTTCTCGTTCTCAGGTCACGATGAGCAGTTCTTC. Translating it yields CASSFSFSGHDEQFF. The chain couples TRBV11-3 to TRBJ2-1, with D hard to call. This CDR3 comprises 15 residues. The germline gives CDR1 SGHNT, CDR2 YENEEA. V dropped 3 bases and J dropped 8 bases, with 17 bases sitting between them.